This T cell receptor (beta chain) was found in a study of OX40 agonist ivuxolimab in advanced cancers. About the study as a whole: Ivuxolimab was an agonistic, fully human IgG2 monoclonal antibody directed against OX40 (CD134), a costimulatory receptor. The monotherapy dose-escalation portion (N ≈ 50 patients) of the phase I ivuxolimab trial is reported in the paper. Among the roughly 52 dose-escalation patients, about 20 had hepatocellular carcinoma, some 15 melanoma, 9 renal cell carcinoma and 9 head and neck cancer. Partial responses were achieved by three dose-escalation patients, of whom one had hepatocellular carcinoma and two had cutaneous melanoma. Intravenous ivuxolimab was administered to patients every 2 weeks at six dose levels: 0.01, 0.1, 0.3, 1.5, 3 and 10 mg/kg. Peripheral TCRbeta sequencing was intended to test whether TCR sequence diversity was altered and clonal T-cell expansion was caused by ivuxolimab. In the dose-escalation cohort, approximately 83% of patients were male, and the mean age was 60 years with a range of about 20 to 79. Patients were allowed to have had prior anti-PD-1, anti-PD-L1 or anti-CTLA-4 therapy, and around 41% of the dose-escalation patients had previously received checkpoint inhibitors. The paper as a whole reports these results and caveats: Which antigens the clonally expanded peripheral T cells were specific for was not determined. At doses of 0.1 to 3.0 mg/kg, clonal expansion of both CD4+ and CD8+ T cells in blood was seen between baseline and week 6. Low levels of normalized T-cell clonal expansion were also shown by some nonresponding patients. Partial responders in the 0.1-3.0 mg/kg groups had among the lowest normalized peripheral clonal expansion, especially among CD8+ T cells. After ivuxolimab, CD8+ T cells had more expanded clones than CD4+ T cells on average.

Patients with autoimmune disease history or receiving systemic immunosuppression were excluded from the trial. Peripheral blood for TCR sequencing was collected from all dose cohorts at baseline, on cycle 4 day 1, and on cycle 7 day 1. The samples were taken from a phase I, first-in-human, multicenter, open-label dose-escalation trial of ivuxolimab. Adults with locally advanced or metastatic melanoma, renal cell, hepatocellular, or head and neck squamous cell carcinoma were enrolled in the trial. Before TCR sequencing, CD4+ and CD8+ T cells were separately sorted from peripheral blood. Inclusive of the bounding cysteine and phenylalanine, the CDR3 is 16 residues long. Left in the record is the CDR3 DNA by itself, 48 bases read in frame from the first base. To sequence the TCRbeta CDR3 region, genomic DNA was isolated from the sorted cells. The immunoSEQ Assay was used to sequence the TCRbeta CDR3 regions. TCRdb mirrors the immuneACCESS table, restricted to in-frame sequences. Some clones are absent from its copies; in checked studies, under half trace to an unresolved V gene, and the reason for the others is unknown. Across this sample there are approximately 80,000 clones, with around 90% seen only once. Roughly 7.4% of the sample comes from the top ten.

As concerns this clone: Its antigen is not yet known. Qualities for individual bases were not recorded, and no much larger clone is one base off.

This TCR was recovered from an adult with an advanced solid tumor such as melanoma, head and neck, liver or kidney cancer. The sample was CD4+ or CD8+ T cells sorted from blood, taken in a trial of the OX40 agonist ivuxolimab. The chain couples TRBV21-1 to TRBJ2-5; no check of the table's D call, TRBD2, against the DNA was made. TRBV21-1 is recorded as a pseudogene. The DNA sequence follows: TGTGCCAGCAGCAGGCAGAGACTAGTGTCAAAAGAGACCCAGTACTTC. This sequence encodes CASSRQRLVSKETQYF.